This T cell receptor (beta chain) was retrieved from a study of T cells of healthy individuals. Each CDR3 protein is one row after TCRdb ran MiXCR on the 5' RACE reads. The data contain about 53,000 distinct CDR3 sequences, around 15% of them seen just once; the ten biggest clones take up 15% to 20%. The clonotype was recovered from a human donor in good health.

CDR3 sequence reads: CAIRSAGTKKETQYF. The CDR3, as DNA: TGTGCCATCAGATCTGCCGGGACTAAAAAAGAGACCCAGTACTTC. The V call is TRBV10-3, the J call TRBJ2-5; 7 nucleotides agree with TRBD2. Looked up from germline, CDR1 is ENHRY and CDR2 is SYGVKD. CDR3 size: 15 residues. Germline trimming cut 6 bases from V and 3 bases from J; bases unmatched to any gene: 10.